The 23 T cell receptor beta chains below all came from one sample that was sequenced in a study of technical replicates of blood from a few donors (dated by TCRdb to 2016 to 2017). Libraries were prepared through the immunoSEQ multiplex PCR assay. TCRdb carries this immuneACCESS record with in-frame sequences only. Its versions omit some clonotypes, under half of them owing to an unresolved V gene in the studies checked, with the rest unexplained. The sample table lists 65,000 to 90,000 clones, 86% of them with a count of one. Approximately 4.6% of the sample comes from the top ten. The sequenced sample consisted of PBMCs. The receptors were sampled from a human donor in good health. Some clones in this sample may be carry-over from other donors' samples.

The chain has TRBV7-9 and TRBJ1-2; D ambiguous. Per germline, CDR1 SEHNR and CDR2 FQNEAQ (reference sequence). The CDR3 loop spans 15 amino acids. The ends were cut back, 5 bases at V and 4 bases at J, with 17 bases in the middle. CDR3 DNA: TGTGCCAGCAGCCGCGGTGACGGAAGTTCCTATGGCTACACCTTC. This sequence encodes CASSRGDGSSYGYTF.

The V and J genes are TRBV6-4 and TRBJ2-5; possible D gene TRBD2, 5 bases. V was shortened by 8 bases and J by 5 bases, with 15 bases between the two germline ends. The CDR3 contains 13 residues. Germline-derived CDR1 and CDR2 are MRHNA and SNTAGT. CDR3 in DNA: TGTGCCAGCGGAGCGCGGGCTTGGGAGACCCAGTACTTC. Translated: CASGARAWETQYF.

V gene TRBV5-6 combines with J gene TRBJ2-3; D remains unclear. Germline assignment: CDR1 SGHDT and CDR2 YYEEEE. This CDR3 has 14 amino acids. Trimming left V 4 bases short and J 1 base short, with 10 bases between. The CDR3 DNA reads TGTGCCAGCAGCCTGTCTACAGGCACAGATACGCAGTATTTT. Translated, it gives CASSLSTGTDTQYF. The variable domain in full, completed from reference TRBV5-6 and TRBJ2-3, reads DAGVTQSPTHLIKTRGQQVTLRCSPKSGHDTVSWYQQALGQGPQFIFQYYEEEERQRGNFPDRFSGHQFPNYSSELNVNALLLGDSALYLCASSLSTGTDTQYFGPGTRLTVL.

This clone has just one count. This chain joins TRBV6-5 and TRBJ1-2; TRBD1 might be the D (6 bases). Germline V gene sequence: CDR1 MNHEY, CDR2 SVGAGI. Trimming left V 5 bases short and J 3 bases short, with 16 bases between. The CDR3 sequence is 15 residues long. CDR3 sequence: CASSPHTGNHYGYTF. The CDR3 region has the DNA TGTGCCAGCAGTCCCCATACAGGGAACCACTATGGCTACACCTTC.

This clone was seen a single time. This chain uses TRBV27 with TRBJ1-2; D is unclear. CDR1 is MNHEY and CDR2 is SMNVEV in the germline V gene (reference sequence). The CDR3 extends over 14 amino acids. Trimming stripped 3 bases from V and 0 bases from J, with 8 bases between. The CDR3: CASSFGQANYGYTF. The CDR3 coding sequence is TGTGCCAGCAGTTTTGGCCAAGCTAACTATGGCTACACCTTC.

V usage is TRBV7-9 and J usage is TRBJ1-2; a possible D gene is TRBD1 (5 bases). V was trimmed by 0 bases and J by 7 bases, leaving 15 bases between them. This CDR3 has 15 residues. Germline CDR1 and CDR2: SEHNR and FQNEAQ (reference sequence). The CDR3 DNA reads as TGTGCCAGCAGCTTAGCGTGGAGGGGCCCTTCTGGCTACACCTTC. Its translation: CASSLAWRGPSGYTF.

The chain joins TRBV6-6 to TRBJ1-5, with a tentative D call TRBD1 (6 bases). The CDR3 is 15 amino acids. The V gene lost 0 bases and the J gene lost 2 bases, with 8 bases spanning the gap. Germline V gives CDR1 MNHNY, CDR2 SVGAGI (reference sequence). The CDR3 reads CASSYSGGGNQPQHF. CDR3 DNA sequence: TGTGCCAGCAGTTACTCAGGGGGAGGCAATCAGCCCCAGCATTTT.

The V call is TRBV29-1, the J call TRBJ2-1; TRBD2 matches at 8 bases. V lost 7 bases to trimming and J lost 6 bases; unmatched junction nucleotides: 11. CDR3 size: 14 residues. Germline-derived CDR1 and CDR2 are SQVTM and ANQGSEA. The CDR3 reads CSGGLALMGNEQFF. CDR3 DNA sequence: TGCAGCGGCGGACTAGCTTTAATGGGCAATGAGCAGTTCTTC.

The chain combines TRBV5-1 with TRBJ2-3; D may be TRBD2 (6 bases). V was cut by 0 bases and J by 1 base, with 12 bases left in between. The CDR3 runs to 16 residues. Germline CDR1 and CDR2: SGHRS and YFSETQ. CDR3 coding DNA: TGCGCCAGCAGCTTGGTGCGCGGGGAAGGCACAGATACGCAGTATTTT. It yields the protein CASSLVRGEGTDTQYF.

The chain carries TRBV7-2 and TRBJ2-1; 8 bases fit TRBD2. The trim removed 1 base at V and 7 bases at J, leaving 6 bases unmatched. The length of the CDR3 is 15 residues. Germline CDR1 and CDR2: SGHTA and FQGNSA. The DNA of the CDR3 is TGTGCCAGCAGCTTAGTGGCGGGAGGAGGAAATGAGCAGTTCTTC. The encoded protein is CASSLVAGGGNEQFF. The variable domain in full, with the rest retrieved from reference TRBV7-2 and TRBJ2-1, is GAGVSQSPSNKVTEKGKDVELRCDPISGHTALYWYRQSLGQGLEFLIYFQGNSAPDKSGLPSDRFSAERTGGSVSTLTIQRTQQEDSAVYLCASSLVAGGGNEQFFGPGTRLTVL.

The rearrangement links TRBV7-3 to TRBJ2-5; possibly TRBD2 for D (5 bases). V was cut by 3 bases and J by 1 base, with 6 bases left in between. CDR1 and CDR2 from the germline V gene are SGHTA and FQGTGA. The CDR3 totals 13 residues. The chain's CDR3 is CASSFGVQETQYF. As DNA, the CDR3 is TGTGCCAGCAGCTTCGGGGTCCAAGAGACCCAGTACTTC.

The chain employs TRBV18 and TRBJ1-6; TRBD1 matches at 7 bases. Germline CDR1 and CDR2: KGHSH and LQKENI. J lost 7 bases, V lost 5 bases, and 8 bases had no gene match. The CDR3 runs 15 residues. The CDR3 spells CASSTDRVRNSPLHF. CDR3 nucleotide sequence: TGTGCCAGCTCAACCGACAGGGTTCGGAATTCACCCCTCCACTTT.

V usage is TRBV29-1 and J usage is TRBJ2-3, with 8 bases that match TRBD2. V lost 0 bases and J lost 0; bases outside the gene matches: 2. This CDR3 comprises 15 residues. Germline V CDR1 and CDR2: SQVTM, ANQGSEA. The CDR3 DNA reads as TGCAGCGTTGAAGACCGGGGGGGGAGCACAGATACGCAGTATTTT. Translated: CSVEDRGGSTDTQYF.

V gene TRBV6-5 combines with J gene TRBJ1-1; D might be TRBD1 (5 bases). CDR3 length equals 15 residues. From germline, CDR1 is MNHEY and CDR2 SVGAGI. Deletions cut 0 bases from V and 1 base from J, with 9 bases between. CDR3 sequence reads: CASSYSMGGNTEAFF. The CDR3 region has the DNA TGTGCCAGCAGTTACTCTATGGGGGGGAACACTGAAGCTTTCTTT.

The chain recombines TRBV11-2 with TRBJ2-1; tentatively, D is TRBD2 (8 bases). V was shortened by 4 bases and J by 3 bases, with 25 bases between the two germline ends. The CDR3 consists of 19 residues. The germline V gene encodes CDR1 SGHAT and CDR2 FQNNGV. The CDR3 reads CASSSLAGGGGPNYNEQFF. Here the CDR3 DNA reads TGTGCCAGCAGCTCCCTCGCGGGAGGAGGGGGCCCGAACTACAATGAGCAGTTCTTC.

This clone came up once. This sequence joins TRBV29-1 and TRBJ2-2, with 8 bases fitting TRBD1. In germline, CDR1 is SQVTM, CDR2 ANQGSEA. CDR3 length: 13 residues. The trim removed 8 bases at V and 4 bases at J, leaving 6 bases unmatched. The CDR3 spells CSSRQGTTGELFF. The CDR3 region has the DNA TGCAGCAGTAGACAGGGGACCACCGGGGAGCTGTTTTTT.

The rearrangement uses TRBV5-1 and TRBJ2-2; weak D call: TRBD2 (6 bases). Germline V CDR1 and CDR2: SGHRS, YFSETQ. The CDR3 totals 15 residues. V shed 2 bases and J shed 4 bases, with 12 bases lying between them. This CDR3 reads CASSFLTSPTGELFF. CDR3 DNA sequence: TGCGCCAGCAGCTTTCTGACTAGTCCCACCGGGGAGCTGTTTTTT.

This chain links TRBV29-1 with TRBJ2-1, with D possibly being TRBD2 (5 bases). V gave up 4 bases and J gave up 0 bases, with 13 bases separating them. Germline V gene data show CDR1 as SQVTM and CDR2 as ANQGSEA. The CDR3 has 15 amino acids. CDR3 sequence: CSVGGLGSSYNEQFF. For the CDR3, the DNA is TGCAGCGTTGGAGGACTGGGGAGCTCCTACAATGAGCAGTTCTTC.

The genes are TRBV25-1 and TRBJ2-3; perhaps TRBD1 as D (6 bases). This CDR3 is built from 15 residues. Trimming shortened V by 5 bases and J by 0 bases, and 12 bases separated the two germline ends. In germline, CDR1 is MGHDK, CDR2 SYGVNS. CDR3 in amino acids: CASSTTGTSTDTQYF. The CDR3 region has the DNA TGTGCCAGCAGTACTACAGGGACAAGCACAGATACGCAGTATTTT. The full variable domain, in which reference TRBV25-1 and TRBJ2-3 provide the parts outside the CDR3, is EADIYQTPRYLVIGTGKKITLECSQTMGHDKMYWYQQDPGMELHLIHYSYGVNSTEKGDLSSESTVSRIRTEHFPLTLESARPSHTSQYLCASSTTGTSTDTQYFGPGTRLTVL.

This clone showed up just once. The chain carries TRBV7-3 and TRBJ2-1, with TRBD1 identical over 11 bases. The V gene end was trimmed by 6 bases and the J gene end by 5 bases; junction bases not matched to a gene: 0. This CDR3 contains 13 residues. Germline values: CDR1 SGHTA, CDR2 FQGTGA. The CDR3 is CASRGQGDNEQFF. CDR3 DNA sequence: TGTGCCAGCAGGGGACAGGGGGACAATGAGCAGTTCTTC.

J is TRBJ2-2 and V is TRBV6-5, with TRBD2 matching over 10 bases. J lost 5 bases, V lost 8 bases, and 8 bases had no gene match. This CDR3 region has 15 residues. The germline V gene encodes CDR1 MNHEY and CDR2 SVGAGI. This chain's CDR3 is CASRPAGGLTGELFF. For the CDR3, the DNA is TGTGCCAGCCGGCCAGCGGGAGGGTTAACCGGGGAGCTGTTTTTT.

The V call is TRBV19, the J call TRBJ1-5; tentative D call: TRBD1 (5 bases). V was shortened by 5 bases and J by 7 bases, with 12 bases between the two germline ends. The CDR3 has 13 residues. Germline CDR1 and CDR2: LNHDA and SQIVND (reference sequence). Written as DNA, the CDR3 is TGTGCCAGTAGTGATCAGGGTCCGCAGCCCCAGCATTTT. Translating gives CASSDQGPQPQHF.

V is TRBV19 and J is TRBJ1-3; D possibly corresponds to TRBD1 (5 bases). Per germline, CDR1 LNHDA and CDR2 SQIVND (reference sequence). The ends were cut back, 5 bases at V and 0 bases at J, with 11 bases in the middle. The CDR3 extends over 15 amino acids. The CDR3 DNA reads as TGTGCCAGTAGTGTCAGGACAAGCTCTGGAAACACCATATATTTT. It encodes CASSVRTSSGNTIYF.